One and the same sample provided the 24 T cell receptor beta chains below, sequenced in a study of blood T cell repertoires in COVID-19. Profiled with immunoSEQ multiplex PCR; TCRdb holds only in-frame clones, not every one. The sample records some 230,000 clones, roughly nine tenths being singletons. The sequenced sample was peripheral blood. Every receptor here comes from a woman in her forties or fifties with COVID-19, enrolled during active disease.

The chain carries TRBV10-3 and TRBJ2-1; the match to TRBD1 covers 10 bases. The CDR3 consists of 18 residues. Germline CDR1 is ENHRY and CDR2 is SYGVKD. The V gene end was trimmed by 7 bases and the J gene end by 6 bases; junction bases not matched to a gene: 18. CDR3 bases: TGTGCCATCACCCGAGGGGCTTCCCGGGGACAGGGGACCAATGAGCAGTTCTTC. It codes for CAITRGASRGQGTNEQFF.

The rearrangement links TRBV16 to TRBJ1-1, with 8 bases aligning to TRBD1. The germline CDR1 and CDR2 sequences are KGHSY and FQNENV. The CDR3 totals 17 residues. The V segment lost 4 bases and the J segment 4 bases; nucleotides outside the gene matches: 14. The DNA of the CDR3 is TGTGCCAGCAGCCGAACTGGGGGCGGCAGGGGGCTCACTGAAGCTTTCTTT. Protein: CASSRTGGGRGLTEAFF.

DNA of the CDR3: TGTGCCAGTAGTATAGGGACTAGCGACACCGGGGAGCTGTTTTTT. It specifies CASSIGTSDTGELFF. This sequence joins TRBV19 and TRBJ2-2; TRBD2 matches at 9 bases. The ends lost 1 base at V and 3 bases at J; junction bases unmatched: 0. From germline, CDR1 is LNHDA and CDR2 SQIVND (reference sequence). This CDR3 comprises 15 residues.

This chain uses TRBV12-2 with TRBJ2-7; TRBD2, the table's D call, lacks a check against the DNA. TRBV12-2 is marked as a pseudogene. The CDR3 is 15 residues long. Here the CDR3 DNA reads TGTGCAAGTCGCTTAGCGATAACGGGGGGCTACGAGCAGTACGTC. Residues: CASRLAITGGYEQYV.

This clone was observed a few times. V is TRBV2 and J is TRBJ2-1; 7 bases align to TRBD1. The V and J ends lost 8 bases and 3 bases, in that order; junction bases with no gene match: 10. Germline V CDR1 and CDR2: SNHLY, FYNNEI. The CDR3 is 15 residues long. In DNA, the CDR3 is TGTGCCAGCGAACATCCGGACAGGTACTACAATGAGCAGTTCTTC. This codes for CASEHPDRYYNEQFF.

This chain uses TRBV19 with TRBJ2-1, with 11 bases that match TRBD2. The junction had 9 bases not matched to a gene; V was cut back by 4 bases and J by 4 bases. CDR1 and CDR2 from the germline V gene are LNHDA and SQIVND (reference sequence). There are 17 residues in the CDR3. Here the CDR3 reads CASSRGSGGAGYNEQFF. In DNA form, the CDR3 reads TGTGCCAGTAGTAGAGGTAGCGGGGGGGCCGGGTACAATGAGCAGTTCTTC.

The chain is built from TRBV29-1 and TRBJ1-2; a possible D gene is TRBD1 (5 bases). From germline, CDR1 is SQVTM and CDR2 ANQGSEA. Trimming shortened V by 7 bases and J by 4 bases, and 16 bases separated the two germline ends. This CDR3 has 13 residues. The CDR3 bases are TGCAGCGCCCCGGGAGGGGAGTCCTATGGCTACACCTTC. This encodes CSAPGGESYGYTF.

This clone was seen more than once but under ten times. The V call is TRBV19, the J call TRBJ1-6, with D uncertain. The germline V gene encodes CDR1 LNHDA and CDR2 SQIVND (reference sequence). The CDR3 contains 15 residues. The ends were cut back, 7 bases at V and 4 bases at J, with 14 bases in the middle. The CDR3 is CASKPARGYNSPLHF. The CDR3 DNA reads TGTGCCAGTAAACCCGCCCGGGGTTATAATTCACCCCTCCACTTT.

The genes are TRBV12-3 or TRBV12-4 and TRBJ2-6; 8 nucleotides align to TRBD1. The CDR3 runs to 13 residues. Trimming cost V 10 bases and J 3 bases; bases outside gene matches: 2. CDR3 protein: CAIDRGGANVLTF. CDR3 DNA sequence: TGTGCCATTGACAGGGGTGGGGCCAACGTCCTGACTTTC.

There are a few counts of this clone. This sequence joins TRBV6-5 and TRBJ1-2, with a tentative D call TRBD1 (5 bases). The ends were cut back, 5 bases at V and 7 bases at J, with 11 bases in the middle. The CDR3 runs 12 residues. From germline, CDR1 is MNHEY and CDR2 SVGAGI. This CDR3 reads CASSPGYFGYTF. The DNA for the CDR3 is TGTGCCAGCAGTCCAGGGTATTTTGGCTACACCTTC.

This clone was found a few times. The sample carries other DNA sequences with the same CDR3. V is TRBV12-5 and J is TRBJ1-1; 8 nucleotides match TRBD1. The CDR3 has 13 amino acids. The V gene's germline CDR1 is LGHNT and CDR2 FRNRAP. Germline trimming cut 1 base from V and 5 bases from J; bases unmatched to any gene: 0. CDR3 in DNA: TGTGCTAGTGGTTTGGACAGGGGGACTGAAGCTTTCTTT. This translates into CASGLDRGTEAFF.

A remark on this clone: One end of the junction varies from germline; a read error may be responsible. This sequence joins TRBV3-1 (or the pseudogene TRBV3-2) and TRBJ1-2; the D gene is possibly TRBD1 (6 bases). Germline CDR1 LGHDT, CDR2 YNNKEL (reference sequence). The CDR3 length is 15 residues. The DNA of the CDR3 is TGTGCCAGCAGTTTAACAGGGCCGGCTAATTATGGCTACACCTTC. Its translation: CASSLTGPANYGYTF.

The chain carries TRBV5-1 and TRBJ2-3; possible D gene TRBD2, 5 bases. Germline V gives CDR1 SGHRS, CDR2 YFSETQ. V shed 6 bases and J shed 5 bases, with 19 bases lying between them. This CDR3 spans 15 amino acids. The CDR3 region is CASTGPGTTLDTQYF. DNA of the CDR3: TGCGCCAGCACAGGACCGGGAACTACCCTAGATACGCAGTATTTT.

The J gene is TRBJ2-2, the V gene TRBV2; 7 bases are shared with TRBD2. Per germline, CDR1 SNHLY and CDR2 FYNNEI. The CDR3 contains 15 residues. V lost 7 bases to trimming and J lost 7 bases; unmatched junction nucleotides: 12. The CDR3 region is CASKNRDYPSGELFF. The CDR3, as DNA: TGTGCCAGCAAGAACCGGGACTACCCAAGCGGGGAGCTGTTTTTT.

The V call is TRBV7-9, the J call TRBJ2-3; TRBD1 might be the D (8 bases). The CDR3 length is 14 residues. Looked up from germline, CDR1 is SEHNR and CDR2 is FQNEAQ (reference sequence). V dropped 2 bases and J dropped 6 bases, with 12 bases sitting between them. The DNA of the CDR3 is TGTGCCAGCAGCTTAACAGGGGGGGCGGATACGCAGTATTTT. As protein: CASSLTGGADTQYF.

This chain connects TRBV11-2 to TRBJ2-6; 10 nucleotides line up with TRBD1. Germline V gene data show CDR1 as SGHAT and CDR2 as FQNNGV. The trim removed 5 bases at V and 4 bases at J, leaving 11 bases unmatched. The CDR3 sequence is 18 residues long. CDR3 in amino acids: CASSTGTGVSYGANVLTF. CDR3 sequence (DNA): TGTGCCAGCAGCACCGGGACAGGGGTTTCGTACGGGGCCAACGTCCTGACTTTC.

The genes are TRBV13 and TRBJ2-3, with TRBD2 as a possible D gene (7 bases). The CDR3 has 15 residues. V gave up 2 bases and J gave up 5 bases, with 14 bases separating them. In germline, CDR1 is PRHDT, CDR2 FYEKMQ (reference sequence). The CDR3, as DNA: TGTGCCAGCAGCTTACAGAGGGGGGGCAAAGATACGCAGTATTTT. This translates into CASSLQRGGKDTQYF.

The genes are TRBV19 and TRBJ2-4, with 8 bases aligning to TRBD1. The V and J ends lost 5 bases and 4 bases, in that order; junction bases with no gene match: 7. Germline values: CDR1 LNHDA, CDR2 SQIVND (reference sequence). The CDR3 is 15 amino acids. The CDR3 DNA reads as TGTGCCAGTAGTCCCCGACAGGGGACAAAAAACATTCAGTACTTC. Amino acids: CASSPRQGTKNIQYF.

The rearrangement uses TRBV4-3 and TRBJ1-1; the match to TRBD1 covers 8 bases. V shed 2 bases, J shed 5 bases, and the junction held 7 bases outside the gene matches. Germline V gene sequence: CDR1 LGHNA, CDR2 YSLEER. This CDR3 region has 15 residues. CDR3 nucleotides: TGCGCCAGCAGCCAAATCGGACAGGGAGGGACTGAAGCTTTCTTT. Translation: CASSQIGQGGTEAFF.

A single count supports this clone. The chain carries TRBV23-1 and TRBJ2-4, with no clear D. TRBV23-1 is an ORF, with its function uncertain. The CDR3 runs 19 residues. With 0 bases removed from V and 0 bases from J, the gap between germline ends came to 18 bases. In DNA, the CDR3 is TGCGCCAGCAGTCAATCGCGGAAACGCCTAAAGAAAGCCAAAAACATTCAGTACTTC. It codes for CASSQSRKRLKKAKNIQYF.

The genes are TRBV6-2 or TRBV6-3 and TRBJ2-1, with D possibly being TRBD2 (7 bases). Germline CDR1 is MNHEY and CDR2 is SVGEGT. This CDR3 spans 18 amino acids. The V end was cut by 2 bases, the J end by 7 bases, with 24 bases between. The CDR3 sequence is CASSYRAFDRGGGNEQFF. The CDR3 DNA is TGTGCCAGCAGTTACCGAGCCTTCGACAGAGGGGGGGGAAATGAGCAGTTCTTC.

Here the CDR3 reads CASSLQGDRYEQYF. The CDR3 DNA sequence: TGCGCCAGCAGCTTACAAGGGGATCGCTACGAGCAGTACTTC. V and J are TRBV5-1 and TRBJ2-7, with D perhaps matching TRBD1 (5 bases). This CDR3 comprises 14 residues. Germline V gene lookup returns CDR1 SGHRS and CDR2 YFSETQ. V lost 2 bases and J 3 bases, leaving 12 bases between the germline ends.

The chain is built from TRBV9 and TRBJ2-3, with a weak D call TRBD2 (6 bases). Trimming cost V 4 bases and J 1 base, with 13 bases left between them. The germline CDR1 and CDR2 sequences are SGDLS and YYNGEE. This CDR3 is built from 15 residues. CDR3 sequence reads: CASSSPRRGTDTQYF. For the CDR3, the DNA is TGTGCCAGCAGCTCCCCGAGGAGGGGCACAGATACGCAGTATTTT.

The chain's CDR3 is CASSLSGGANEKLFF. DNA of the CDR3: TGTGCCAGCAGTTTATCCGGGGGGGCTAATGAAAAACTGTTTTTT. The chain links TRBV27 to TRBJ1-4, with D possibly matching TRBD1 (5 bases). This CDR3 region has 15 residues. Germline V gene lookup returns CDR1 MNHEY and CDR2 SMNVEV (reference sequence). V was clipped by 0 bases and J by 3 bases, with 8 bases between them.